This T cell receptor (beta chain) was sequenced during a study of T-cell memory formation after mild COVID-19. Turning to the study itself: Clustering of TCRs was largely donor specific. Study-wide points: Cross-reactive memory appears to have joined, as suggested by some responding clones showing up in pre-infection memory. The SARS-CoV-2 specificity of second-wave clones reaching peak at day 37 remained unverified.

Constant-segment primers were used for 5'RACE, and the resulting TCR alpha and TCR beta cDNA libraries carried sample barcodes and UMIs. TCRdb recomputed calls from the 5' RACE reads with MiXCR, one row per CDR3 protein. Of about 320,000 distinct CDR3 sequences in the sample, approximately 14% are singletons; the top ten hold about 21%. Points on this clonotype: Its antigen is unidentified. The junction departs from the called germline gene at one end, perhaps through a read error.

In germline, CDR1 is MNHEY, CDR2 SVGAGI. The CDR3 runs 15 residues. The receptor's source is a man in his late teens or twenties who had mild COVID-19 (a few samples of this study predate the infection). Cell type and time point are not known. The sample was PBMCs or a T cell subset sorted from them (not recorded which). The chain carries TRBV6-5 and TRBJ1-3; possible D gene TRBD1, 5 bases. The CDR3 here is CATSRTFASGNTIYF. CDR3 nucleotide sequence: TGTGCCACCAGTAGGACATTCGCTTCTGGAAACACCATATATTTT.